These T cell receptor beta chains were read from a single sample in a study of blood T cell repertoires in COVID-19. The repertoire was sequenced with immunoSEQ multiplex PCR; TCRdb's copy has only in-frame clones and lacks some. This table has about 240,000 clones, about 81% appearing once. Sequences were obtained from peripheral blood. These receptors were collected from a woman of 80 years or more with COVID-19, enrolled during active disease. The CDR3 runs from the conserved cysteine through the conserved F or W. D genes are given only for firm matches. Rows give clone size only sometimes, using once, few, many, or a class for an expanded clone.

>TRBJ1-4|TRBV2|TRBD1|once
TGTGCCAGCGTCGCGGGACAGAGTCAACACCTTGAAAAACTGTTTTTT
CASVAGQSQHLEKLFF
>TRBJ2-7|TRBV5-1|TRBD2|-
TGCGCCAGCAGCCCCCAGGGAGGGTATGAGCAGTACTTC
CASSPQGGYEQYF
>TRBJ2-7|TRBV5-3|-|-
TGTGCCAGAAGCCCGGACTCCGGGGGTTACGAGCAGTACTTC
CARSPDSGGYEQYF
>TRBJ1-2|TRBV25-1|-|-
TGTGCCAGCAGTGAACTAGTAGGCGGCTACACCTTC
CASSELVGGYTF
>TRBJ1-2|TRBV3-1/TRBV3-2|-|-
TGTGCCAGCAGCCAAGATGGCGCCTCACGGGGCTATGGCTACACCTTC
CASSQDGASRGYGYTF
>TRBJ1-5|TRBV11-2|-|-
TGTGCCAGCAGCTTCGGGGGAAGCAATCAGCCCCAGCATTTT
CASSFGGSNQPQHF
>TRBJ1-2|TRBV6-2/TRBV6-3|-|-
TGTGCCAGCAGTCCCCTGGGAGACCTATACCGCTATGGCTACACCTTC
CASSPLGDLYRYGYTF
>TRBJ2-2|TRBV11-2|-|-
TGTGCCAGCTCGGGAGCTTGGGGCACCGGGGAGCTGTTTTTT
CASSGAWGTGELFF
>TRBJ1-1|TRBV20-1|TRBD1|-
TGCAGTTACAGGGGGTTGAAAGCTTTCTTT
CSYRGLKAFF
>TRBJ1-2|TRBV19|TRBD1|-
TGTGCCAGTACCGCCGATCGGATACAGGGGCACAACTATGGCTACACCTTC
CASTADRIQGHNYGYTF
>TRBJ2-7|TRBV3-1/TRBV3-2|TRBD1|-
TGTGCCAGCAGCCAAGCCGACAGGGGGCCGTACGAGCAGTACTTC
CASSQADRGPYEQYF
>TRBJ1-2|TRBV7-8|TRBD1|-
TGTGCCAGCAGCCAAGGGACAGGGGACGGCTACACCTTC
CASSQGTGDGYTF
>TRBJ1-1|TRBV19|TRBD1|-
TGTGCCAGTAGCTTACCGGGACAGGGGGCGGGCACTGAAGCTTTCTTT
CASSLPGQGAGTEAFF
>TRBJ1-1|TRBV5-4|TRBD1|-
TGTGCCAGCAGCTTGGGGGGACAGGGAGGAACTGAAGCTTTCTTT
CASSLGGQGGTEAFF
>TRBJ2-7|TRBV6-5|-|few
TGTGCCAGCAGAGGGACAACCTACGAGCAGTACTTC
CASRGTTYEQYF
>TRBJ2-1|TRBV5-1|-|-
TGCGCCAGCAGCCCGGAAGGGGTTGGCAATGAGCAGTTCTTC
CASSPEGVGNEQFF
>TRBJ1-5|TRBV7-8|-|-
TGTGCCAGCAGCTTAGGTGTTTTAAGCAATCAGCCCCAGCATTTT
CASSLGVLSNQPQHF
>TRBJ1-1|TRBV6-2/TRBV6-3|-|-
TGTGCCAGCAGTCGACGGGGAATGAACACTGAAGCTTTCTTT
CASSRRGMNTEAFF
>TRBJ1-4|TRBV7-6|TRBD1|-
TGTGCCAGCAGCTTAGGGAACAGGGGGCGCAATGAAAAACTGTTTTTT
CASSLGNRGRNEKLFF
>TRBJ1-4|TRBV7-2|-|-
TGTGCCAGCAGCTCCTACCGGGGAAATGAAAAACTGTTTTTT
CASSSYRGNEKLFF
>TRBJ2-5|TRBV5-1|-|-
TGCGCCAGCAGCTTATCACCCGCCAGTCAAGAGACCCAGTACTTC
CASSLSPASQETQYF
>TRBJ1-1|TRBV19|-|-
TGTGCCAGTACCAAAAGGGGGGGCCTCACTGAAGCTTTCTTT
CASTKRGGLTEAFF
>TRBJ2-3|TRBV27|TRBD2|once
TGTGCCAGATGTAGCGGGAAGCCAGATACGCAGTATTTT
CARCSGKPDTQYF
>TRBJ1-1|TRBV3-1/TRBV3-2|TRBD1|-
TGTGCCAGCAGCCAAGATCGTTCGGGACAGGGCGGTTTAGGTCTAAGGTCTGAAGCTTTCTTT
CASSQDRSGQGGLGLRSEAFF
>TRBJ1-2|TRBV28|-|-
TGTGCCAGCAGTTTAGCGGGTACTTTGGCCTATGGCTACACCTTC
CASSLAGTLAYGYTF
>TRBJ1-4|TRBV2|TRBD1|-
TGTGCCAGCAGCCCCACAGGGGCGTCTGTCGGAAAACTGTTTTTT
CASSPTGASVGKLFF
>TRBJ1-5|TRBV6-5|-|once
TGTGCCAGCAGCAGAGAGGGTGCGAGCAATCAGCCCCAGCATTTT
CASSREGASNQPQHF
>TRBJ1-1|TRBV3-1/TRBV3-2|-|-
TGTGCCAGCAGTCTAAAGGGGGGGACTGAAGCTTTCTTT
CASSLKGGTEAFF
>TRBJ1-5|TRBV3-1/TRBV3-2|-|-
TGTGCCAGCAGCCTAGGACAGATTAGCAATCAGCCCCAGCATTTT
CASSLGQISNQPQHF
>TRBJ1-3|TRBV5-6|-|once
TGTGCCAGCGGTCGGGGGGCTGGAAACACCATATATTTT
CASGRGAGNTIYF
>TRBJ1-5|TRBV11-2|TRBD1|-
TGTGCCAGCAGCTCGACAGGGCACAATCAGCCCCAGCATTTT
CASSSTGHNQPQHF
>TRBJ1-6|TRBV6-2/TRBV6-3|-|-
TGTGCCAGCAGCCGTAACACAGGGAGCTCACCCCTCCACTTT
CASSRNTGSSPLHF
>TRBJ1-6|TRBV5-4|-|few
TGTGCCAGCAGCTTGGGGGGGGTCTATAATTCACCCCTCCACTTT
CASSLGGVYNSPLHF
>TRBJ2-2|TRBV29-1|-|-
TGCAGCGGTCGGAACACCGGGGAGCTGTTTTTT
CSGRNTGELFF
>TRBJ2-3|TRBV6-2/TRBV6-3|-|-
TGTGCCAGCAGTTACGGTCAGGGCGATACAGATACGCAGTATTTT
CASSYGQGDTDTQYF
>TRBJ1-1|TRBV9|-|-
TGTGCCAGCAGCGTAGTGGCAGGGCCGCCTACTGAAGCTTTCTTT
CASSVVAGPPTEAFF
>TRBJ1-4|TRBV5-1|TRBD1|once
TGCGCCAGCAGCGCATCAGGTCGGACAGGGGTCGAAAAACTGTTTTTT
CASSASGRTGVEKLFF
>TRBJ1-2|TRBV18|-|few
TGTGCCAGCTCACCAAAGGGGGACGAGCTCTATGGCTACACCTTC
CASSPKGDELYGYTF
>TRBJ2-2|TRBV27|-|-
TGTGCCAGCAGTTTCTCGATAGGGGGTGCGAACACCGGGGAGCTGTTTTTT
CASSFSIGGANTGELFF